Described below is a single T cell receptor beta chain sequence and its context. This specimen comes from a study of blood T cell repertoires in COVID-19. Study in general: Acute and convalescent COVID-19 specimens originated in the United States, Italy and Spain. The cDNA or gDNA used as material had been derived from T cells, B-cell-depleted T cells, or PBMCs.

In the source study's methods: Scientists estimated how many nucleated cells there were by amplifying reference gene primers. Measured with immunoSEQ multiplex PCR; TCRdb has only the in-frame clones, and not every one. V, J and clone size are those of that table, while D and trimming were read from the DNA. The sample lists around 170,000 clones; roughly 84% were seen once. V shed 3 bases and J shed 5 bases, with 17 bases lying between them. The CDR3 has 14 residues. Germline values: CDR1 DFQATT, CDR2 SNEGSKA (reference sequence). The rearrangement uses TRBV20-1 and TRBJ2-7, with a possible D match to TRBD1 (5 bases). The source is a woman aged 55-75 years with acute or convalescent COVID-19. Sequencing was carried out using peripheral blood. As DNA, the CDR3 is TGCAGTGCTAGTCAGGCAGCAGGGTACCACGAGCAGTACTTC. Encoded protein: CSASQAAGYHEQYF.